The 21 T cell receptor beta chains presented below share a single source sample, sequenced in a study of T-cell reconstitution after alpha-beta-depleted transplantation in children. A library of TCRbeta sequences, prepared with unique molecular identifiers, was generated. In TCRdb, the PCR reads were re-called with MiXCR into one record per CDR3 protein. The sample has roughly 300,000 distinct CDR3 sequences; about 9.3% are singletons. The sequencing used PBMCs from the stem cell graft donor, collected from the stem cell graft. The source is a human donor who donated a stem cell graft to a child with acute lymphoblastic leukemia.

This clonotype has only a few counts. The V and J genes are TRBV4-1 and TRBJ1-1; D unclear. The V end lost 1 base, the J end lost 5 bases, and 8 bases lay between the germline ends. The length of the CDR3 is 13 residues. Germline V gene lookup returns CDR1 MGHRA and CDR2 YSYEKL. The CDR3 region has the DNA TGCGCCAGCAGCCAAGTCGATGGAACTGAAGCTTTCTTT. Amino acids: CASSQVDGTEAFF.

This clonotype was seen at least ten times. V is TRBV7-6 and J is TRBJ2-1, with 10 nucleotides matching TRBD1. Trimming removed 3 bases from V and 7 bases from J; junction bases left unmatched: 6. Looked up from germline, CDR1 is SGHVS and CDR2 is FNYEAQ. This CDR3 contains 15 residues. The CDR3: CASSLGTGVRNEQFF. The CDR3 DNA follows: TGTGCCAGCAGCTTGGGGACAGGGGTACGGAATGAGCAGTTCTTC.

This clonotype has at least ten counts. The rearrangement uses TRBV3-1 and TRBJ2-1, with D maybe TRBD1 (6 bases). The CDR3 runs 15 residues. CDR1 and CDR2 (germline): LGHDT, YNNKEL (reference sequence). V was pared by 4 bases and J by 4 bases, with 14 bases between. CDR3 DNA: TGTGCCAGCAGCCCTTCGTGGGGGCAGTACAATGAGCAGTTCTTC. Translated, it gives CASSPSWGQYNEQFF.

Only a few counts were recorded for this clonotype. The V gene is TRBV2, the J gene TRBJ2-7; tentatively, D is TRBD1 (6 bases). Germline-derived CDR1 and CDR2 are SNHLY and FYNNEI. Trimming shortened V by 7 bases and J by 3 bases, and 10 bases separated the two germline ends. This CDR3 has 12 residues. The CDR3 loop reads CASKTGHYEQYF. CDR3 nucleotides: TGTGCCAGCAAGACAGGACACTACGAGCAGTACTTC.

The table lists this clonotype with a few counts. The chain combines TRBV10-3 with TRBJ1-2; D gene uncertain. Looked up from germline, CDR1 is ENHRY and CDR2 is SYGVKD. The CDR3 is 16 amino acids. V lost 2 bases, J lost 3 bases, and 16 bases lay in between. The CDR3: CAISEMTEGSDYGYTF. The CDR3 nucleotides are TGTGCCATCAGTGAGATGACGGAAGGGTCGGACTATGGCTACACCTTC.

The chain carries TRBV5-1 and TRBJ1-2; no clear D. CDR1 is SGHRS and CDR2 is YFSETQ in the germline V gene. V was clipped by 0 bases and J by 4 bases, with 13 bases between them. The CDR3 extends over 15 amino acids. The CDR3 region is CASSLEGPGSYGYTF. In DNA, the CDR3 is TGCGCCAGCAGCTTGGAAGGTCCTGGAAGCTATGGCTACACCTTC.

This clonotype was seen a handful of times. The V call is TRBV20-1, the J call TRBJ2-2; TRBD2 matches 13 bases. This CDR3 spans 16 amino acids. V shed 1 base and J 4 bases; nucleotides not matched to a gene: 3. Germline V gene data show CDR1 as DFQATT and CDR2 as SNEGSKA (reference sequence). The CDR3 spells CSARGGLAGPTGELFF. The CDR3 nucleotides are TGCAGTGCTAGAGGGGGACTAGCGGGACCCACCGGGGAGCTGTTTTTT.

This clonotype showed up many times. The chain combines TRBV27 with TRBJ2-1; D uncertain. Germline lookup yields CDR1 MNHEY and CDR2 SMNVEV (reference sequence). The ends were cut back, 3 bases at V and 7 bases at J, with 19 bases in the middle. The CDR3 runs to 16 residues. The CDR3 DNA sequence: TGTGCCAGCAGTTTGTCGGGTCCCCATTATCTAAATGAGCAGTTCTTC. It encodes CASSLSGPHYLNEQFF.

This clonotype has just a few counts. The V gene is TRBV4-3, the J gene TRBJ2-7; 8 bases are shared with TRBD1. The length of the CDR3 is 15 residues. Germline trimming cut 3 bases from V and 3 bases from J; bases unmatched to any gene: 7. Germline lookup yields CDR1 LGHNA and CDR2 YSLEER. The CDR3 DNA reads TGCGCCAGCAGCCAGGCGACAGGGGCTCTCTACGAGCAGTACTTC. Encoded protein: CASSQATGALYEQYF.

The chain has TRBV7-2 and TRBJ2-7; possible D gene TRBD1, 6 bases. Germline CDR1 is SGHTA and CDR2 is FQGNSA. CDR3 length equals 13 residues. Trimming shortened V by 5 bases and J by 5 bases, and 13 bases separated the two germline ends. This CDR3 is CASSGGLENEQYF. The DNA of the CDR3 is TGTGCCAGCAGCGGGGGCCTTGAAAACGAGCAGTACTTC.

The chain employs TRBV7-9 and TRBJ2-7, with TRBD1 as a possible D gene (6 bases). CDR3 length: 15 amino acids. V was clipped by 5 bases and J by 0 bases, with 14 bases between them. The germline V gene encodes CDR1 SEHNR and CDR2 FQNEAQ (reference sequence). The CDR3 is CASSRRDTGSYEQYF. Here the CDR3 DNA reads TGTGCCAGCAGCCGAAGGGACACGGGCTCCTACGAGCAGTACTTC.

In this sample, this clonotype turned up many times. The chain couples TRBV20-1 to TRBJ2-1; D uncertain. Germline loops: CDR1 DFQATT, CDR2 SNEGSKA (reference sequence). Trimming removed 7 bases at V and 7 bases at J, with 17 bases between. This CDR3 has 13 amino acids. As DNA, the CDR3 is TGCAGTGTCCCGTATCCAGTCCAAAATGAGCAGTTCTTC. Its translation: CSVPYPVQNEQFF.

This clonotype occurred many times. Written as DNA, the CDR3 is TGCGCCAGCAGCCCGACTAGCGGGTGGGGCACAGATACGCAGTATTTT. Residues: CASSPTSGWGTDTQYF. V usage is TRBV4-3 and J usage is TRBJ2-3; 10 bases are shared with TRBD2. There are 16 residues in the CDR3. CDR1 and CDR2 from the germline V gene are LGHNA and YSLEER. V was clipped by 4 bases and J by 1 base; unmatched bases: 5.

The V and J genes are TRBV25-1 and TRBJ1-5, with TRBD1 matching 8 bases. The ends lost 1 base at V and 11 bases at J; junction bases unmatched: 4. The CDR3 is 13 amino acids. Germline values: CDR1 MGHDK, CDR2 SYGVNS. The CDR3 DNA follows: TGTGCCAGCAGTGAATCCCCAGGGGGCGCCCAGCATTTT. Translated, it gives CASSESPGGAQHF. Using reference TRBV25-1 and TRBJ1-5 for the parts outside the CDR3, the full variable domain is EADIYQTPRYLVIGTGKKITLECSQTMGHDKMYWYQQDPGMELHLIHYSYGVNSTEKGDLSSESTVSRIRTEHFPLTLESARPSHTSQYLCASSESPGGAQHFGDGTRLSIL.

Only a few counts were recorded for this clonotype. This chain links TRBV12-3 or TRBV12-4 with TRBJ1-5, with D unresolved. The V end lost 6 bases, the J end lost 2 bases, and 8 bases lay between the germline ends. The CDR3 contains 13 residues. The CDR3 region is CASSRWGNQPQHF. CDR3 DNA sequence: TGTGCCAGCAGCCGCTGGGGCAATCAGCCCCAGCATTTT.

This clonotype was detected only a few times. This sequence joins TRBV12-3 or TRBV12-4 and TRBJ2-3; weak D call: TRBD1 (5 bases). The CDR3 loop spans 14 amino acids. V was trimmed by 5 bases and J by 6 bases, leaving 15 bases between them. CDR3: CASSPEDIRDTQYF. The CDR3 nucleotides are TGTGCCAGCAGTCCCGAGGACATCAGGGATACGCAGTATTTT.

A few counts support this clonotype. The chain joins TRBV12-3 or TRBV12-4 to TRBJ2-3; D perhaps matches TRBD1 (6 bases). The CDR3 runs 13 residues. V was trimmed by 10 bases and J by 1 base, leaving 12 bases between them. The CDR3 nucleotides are TGTGCCAACGGACAGCCCGGCACAGATACGCAGTATTTT. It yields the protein CANGQPGTDTQYF.

The CDR3 DNA reads TGTGCCAGCAGCCCCGAGAGGGACAGGGAGTACTTC. It encodes CASSPERDREYF. The chain employs TRBV5-4 and TRBJ2-7, with 9 positions matching TRBD1. CDR1 is SGHNT, CDR2 YYREEE, per germline (reference sequence). The junction had 7 bases not matched to a gene; V was cut back by 4 bases and J by 11 bases. CDR3 size: 12 residues.

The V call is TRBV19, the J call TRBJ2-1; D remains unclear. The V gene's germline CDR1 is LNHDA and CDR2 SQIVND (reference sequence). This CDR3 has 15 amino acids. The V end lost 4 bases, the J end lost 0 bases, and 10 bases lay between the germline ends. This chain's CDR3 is CASSRASSSYNEQFF. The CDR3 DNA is TGTGCCAGTAGTAGGGCCTCAAGCTCCTACAATGAGCAGTTCTTC.

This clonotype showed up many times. DNA for the CDR3: TGCGCCAGCAGCCGTACCCCGAAGGGGGGGAACACTGAAGCTTTCTTT. Translation gives CASSRTPKGGNTEAFF. The chain links TRBV5-1 to TRBJ1-1; perhaps TRBD1 as D (6 bases). Germline V gene data show CDR1 as SGHRS and CDR2 as YFSETQ. Trimming stripped 4 bases from V and 1 base from J, with 17 bases between. The CDR3 loop spans 16 amino acids.

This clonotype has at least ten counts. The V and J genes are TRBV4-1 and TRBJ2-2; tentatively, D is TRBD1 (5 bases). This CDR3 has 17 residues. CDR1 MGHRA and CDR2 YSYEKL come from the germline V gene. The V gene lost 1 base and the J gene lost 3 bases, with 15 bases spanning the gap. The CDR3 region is CASSQVGVGRDTGELFF. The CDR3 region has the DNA TGCGCCAGCAGCCAAGTGGGTGTGGGGCGAGACACCGGGGAGCTGTTTTTT.